This TCR beta chain was sequenced in a study of blood T cell repertoires in COVID-19. Study-wide context: Sites in the United States, Italy and Spain provided acute and convalescent COVID-19 samples.

Germline loops: CDR1 ENHRY, CDR2 SYGVKD. With V trimmed by 9 bases and J by 8 bases, 12 bases remained unmatched. The CDR3 is 14 amino acids. Assay: immunoSEQ multiplex PCR; the TCRdb copy retains only in-frame clones and omits some. The table has about 380,000 clones, 80% to 90% seen once; the top ten hold around 1.2%. This chain links TRBV10-3 with TRBJ2-1; 8 bases line up with TRBD2. The sequence derives from a man aged 40-55 years with acute or convalescent COVID-19. Material for sequencing was peripheral blood. The CDR3 DNA is TGTGCCATGGGTTACAAAGCGGGAGAGGATGAGCAGTTCTTC. This gives the protein CAMGYKAGEDEQFF.